This T cell receptor beta chain was found in a study of T cell responses to AZD1222 COVID-19 vaccine. Data came from immunoSEQ multiplex PCR; TCRdb stores just in-frame clones and leaves some out. The repertoire holds 140,000 or so clones, with roughly 92% as singletons. Points from the study as a whole: Reportedly, nearly half of unique spike TCRs recognized epitopes outside B.1.351/B.1.1.7 mutations. Recipients of AZD1222 seropositive at baseline numbered only 5 or 6. When two AZD1222 doses had been given, Spike-specific TCR breadth and depth rose. Most donors were white British, females outnumbered males, and clonal diversity was possibly underestimated.

Losses at the gene ends were 6 bases for V and 1 base for J; bases not matched to a gene: 0. The CDR3 runs to 14 residues. Germline V gene lookup returns CDR1 MGHRA and CDR2 YSYEKL. Regarding this clone: The antigen is undetermined.

The sequence was obtained from an adult in good health. This sequence joins TRBV4-1 and TRBJ2-3; the match to TRBD1 covers 11 bases. The input for sequencing was peripheral blood, taken on day 0 of AZD1222 vaccination. The CDR3 reads CASRDRGRTDTQYF. Written as DNA, the CDR3 is TGCGCCAGCAGGGACAGGGGGCGCACAGATACGCAGTATTTT.